These 23 T cell receptor beta chains originate from one sample sequenced in a study of beta chain features in type 1 diabetes. The authors reverse transcribed all of the isolated RNA, so sequencing captured expressed TCRB transcripts. Clones were read by immunoSEQ multiplex PCR, and TCRdb kept only the in-frame ones, dropping some. The sample contains around 190,000 clones, 13% of which appear only once. Source material: central memory CD4+ T cells from blood. These receptors came from a woman aged 18-29 years in good health.

This clone was counted only a few times. The same CDR3 arises from other DNA sequences in this sample as well. J is TRBJ2-1 and V is TRBV18, with D unclear. Germline V gene data show CDR1 as KGHSH and CDR2 as LQKENI. Trimming removed 3 bases from V and 0 bases from J, with 9 bases in between. This CDR3 spans 15 amino acids. This chain's CDR3 is CASSPQRSSYNEQFF. The CDR3, as DNA: TGTGCCAGCTCACCCCAACGGAGCTCCTACAATGAGCAGTTCTTC. Together with reference TRBV18 and TRBJ2-1, the CDR3 gives the full variable domain: NAGVMQNPRHLVRRRGQEARLRCSPMKGHSHVYWYRQLPEEGLKFMVYLQKENIIDESGMPKERFSAEFPKEGPSILRIQQVVRGDSAAYFCASSPQRSSYNEQFFGPGTRLTVL.

Comment on this clone: The same CDR3 also results from other DNA sequences found in this sample. The chain employs TRBV18 and TRBJ2-5; TRBD2 agrees at 7 bases. The germline V gene has CDR1 KGHSH and CDR2 LQKENI. The trim removed 3 bases at V and 5 bases at J, leaving 9 bases unmatched. CDR3 length: 15 residues. The CDR3 nucleotides read TGTGCCAGCTCACCCCCGGGGGGAGGATCCGAGACCCAGTACTTC. Residues: CASSPPGGGSETQYF.

This clone was recorded a few times. The chain couples TRBV10-3 to TRBJ2-5, with D possibly matching TRBD1 (6 bases). Germline CDR1 reads ENHRY; CDR2 reads SYGVKD. The length of the CDR3 is 13 residues. Trimming removed 5 bases from V and 2 bases from J, with 9 bases in between. Here the CDR3 reads CAISRQVQETQYF. Here the CDR3 DNA reads TGTGCCATCAGTCGACAGGTACAAGAGACCCAGTACTTC.

The chain carries TRBV7-2 and TRBJ2-6; possible D gene TRBD1, 5 bases. The germline V and J ends were trimmed by 7 bases and 0 bases, with 22 bases remaining between them. CDR3 size: 19 residues. CDR1 SGHTA and CDR2 FQGNSA come from the germline V gene. DNA of the CDR3: TGTGCCAGCACCTCCCTTGGGGCAGGGCCGAGCTCTGGGGCCAACGTCCTGACTTTC. Translating it yields CASTSLGAGPSSGANVLTF.

The genes are TRBV18 and TRBJ2-7; 9 bases line up with TRBD1. The CDR3 has 16 residues. CDR1 and CDR2 from the germline V gene are KGHSH and LQKENI. V shed 2 bases and J 4 bases; nucleotides not matched to a gene: 9. The CDR3 nucleotides are TGTGCCAGCTCACCAGGGGGGAGGACAGGGGCGTACGAGCAGTACTTC. It is translated as CASSPGGRTGAYEQYF.

This clone was observed a few times. The chain couples TRBV7-3 to TRBJ1-1; TRBD1 agrees at 9 bases. The CDR3 is 13 residues long. From germline, CDR1 is SGHTA and CDR2 FQGTGA. V lost 5 bases to trimming and J lost 3 bases; unmatched junction nucleotides: 1. The CDR3 loop is CASSRQGDTEAFF. DNA of the CDR3: TGTGCCAGCAGCCGACAGGGGGACACTGAAGCTTTCTTT.

The V and J genes are TRBV5-1 and TRBJ2-1; 8 nucleotides match TRBD2. The V gene's germline CDR1 is SGHRS and CDR2 YFSETQ. The V segment lost 0 bases and the J segment 4 bases; nucleotides outside the gene matches: 6. The CDR3 contains 16 residues. The CDR3 reads CASSLVASGLYNEQFF. In DNA, the CDR3 is TGCGCCAGCAGCTTGGTGGCTAGCGGGCTATACAATGAGCAGTTCTTC.

The chain couples TRBV19 to TRBJ2-7; D might be TRBD1 (6 bases). V lost 4 bases, J lost 7 bases, and 17 bases lay in between. Germline loops: CDR1 LNHDA, CDR2 SQIVND (reference sequence). This CDR3 has 14 amino acids. The CDR3 sequence: CASSKDSPLGEQYF. The CDR3 DNA follows: TGTGCCAGTAGTAAGGACAGCCCTCTGGGGGAGCAGTACTTC. Full variable domain (outside the CDR3, taken from reference TRBV19 and TRBJ2-7): DGGITQSPKYLFRKEGQNVTLSCEQNLNHDAMYWYRQDPGQGLRLIYYSQIVNDFQKGDIAEGYSVSREKKESFPLTVTSAQKNPTAFYLCASSKDSPLGEQYFGPGTRLTVT.

This clone has just a few counts. V is TRBV21-1 and J is TRBJ2-5; the table's D call, TRBD1, has no DNA check behind it. TRBV21-1 is labeled a pseudogene. CDR3 size: 13 residues. The CDR3 sequence is CASSKRQQETQYF. The CDR3 DNA follows: TGTGCCAGCAGCAAGAGACAGCAAGAGACCCAGTACTTC.

The V call is TRBV18, the J call TRBJ2-1; D is undetermined. Between the trimmed V and J ends, which lost 2 bases and 0 bases, there was a span of 11 bases. Germline V gives CDR1 KGHSH, CDR2 LQKENI. The CDR3 runs 16 residues. The CDR3 sequence: CASSPEVRSSYNEQFF. The CDR3 nucleotides are TGTGCCAGCTCACCAGAGGTCCGGAGCTCCTACAATGAGCAGTTCTTC. The variable domain in full, with the rest retrieved from reference TRBV18 and TRBJ2-1, is NAGVMQNPRHLVRRRGQEARLRCSPMKGHSHVYWYRQLPEEGLKFMVYLQKENIIDESGMPKERFSAEFPKEGPSILRIQQVVRGDSAAYFCASSPEVRSSYNEQFFGPGTRLTVL.

The V call is TRBV4-1, the J call TRBJ1-5; D remains ambiguous. The V end lost 0 bases, the J end lost 5 bases, and 14 bases lay between the germline ends. Germline-derived CDR1 and CDR2 are MGHRA and YSYEKL. This CDR3 contains 16 residues. CDR3: CASSQDGSGYDQPQHF. CDR3 bases: TGCGCCAGCAGCCAAGATGGTTCGGGGTACGATCAGCCCCAGCATTTT.

CDR3 sequence: CASSLGPSVDTEAFF. The CDR3 DNA follows: TGTGCCAGCAGCTTGGGGCCTTCAGTCGACACTGAAGCTTTCTTT. This sequence joins TRBV5-4 and TRBJ1-1; D ambiguous. The V end lost 0 bases, the J end lost 3 bases, and 12 bases lay between the germline ends. This CDR3 is 15 amino acids long. Germline values: CDR1 SGHNT, CDR2 YYREEE (reference sequence).

A few counts support this clone. The chain uses TRBV30 and TRBJ2-5, with 7 bases fitting TRBD2. After removal of 3 bases from V and 5 bases from J, the junction contained 6 bases not matched to a gene. This CDR3 has 13 residues. The germline V gene encodes CDR1 GTSNPN and CDR2 SVGIG (reference sequence). CDR3 nucleotides: TGTGCCTGGAGCGGGGGGTCTTGGGAGACCCAGTACTTC. Translated, it gives CAWSGGSWETQYF.

CDR3 sequence (DNA): TGTGCCTGGAGTGTAGTTGGGAGGTTAGCTAACTATGGCTACACCTTC. Its translation: CAWSVVGRLANYGYTF. This rearrangement joins TRBV30 to TRBJ1-2; D is undetermined. V shed 0 bases and J shed 0 bases, with 14 bases lying between them. Germline lookup yields CDR1 GTSNPN and CDR2 SVGIG (reference sequence). This CDR3 has 16 residues.

This chain joins TRBV9 and TRBJ2-2, with TRBD1 identical over 10 bases. The CDR3 spans 17 residues. CDR1 and CDR2 (germline): SGDLS, YYNGEE. The J segment lost 4 bases and the V segment lost 4 bases, leaving 10 bases of the junction unmatched. This CDR3 is CASSMTGGGLGTGELFF. In DNA form, the CDR3 reads TGTGCCAGCAGCATGACAGGGGGCGGGTTGGGCACCGGGGAGCTGTTTTTT.

This clone was counted between two and nine times. The V gene is TRBV30, the J gene TRBJ1-1; D is unresolved. The CDR3 contains 13 residues. V was cut by 7 bases and J by 2 bases, with 14 bases left in between. The V gene's germline CDR1 is GTSNPN and CDR2 SVGIG (reference sequence). The CDR3 DNA reads as TGTGCCTCCGACGGGGATTCAAACACTGAAGCTTTCTTT. Amino acid sequence: CASDGDSNTEAFF.

This clone was seen a few times. Other DNA variants within this sample encode the same CDR3. The J gene is TRBJ1-1, the V gene TRBV29-1; maybe TRBD1 (5 bases). Trimming removed 4 bases from V and 6 bases from J, with 9 bases in between. This CDR3 has 11 amino acids. The V gene's germline CDR1 is SQVTM and CDR2 ANQGSEA. CDR3 coding DNA: TGCAGCGTTGTGGGGCTCGCTGAAGCTTTCTTT. It encodes CSVVGLAEAFF. Full variable domain (outside the CDR3, taken from reference TRBV29-1 and TRBJ1-1): SAVISQKPSRDICQRGTSLTIQCQVDSQVTMMFWYRQQPGQSLTLIATANQGSEATYESGFVIDKFPISRPNLTFSTLTVSNMSPEDSSIYLCSVVGLAEAFFGQGTRLTVV.

This clone has a handful of counts. The chain combines TRBV5-1 with TRBJ2-7, with D tentatively TRBD2 (6 bases). Looked up from germline, CDR1 is SGHRS and CDR2 is YFSETQ. Trimming took 4 bases from V and 0 from J, leaving 20 bases between them. This CDR3 is 17 amino acids long. This CDR3 reads CASSLWGLSSTSYEQYF. Here the CDR3 DNA reads TGCGCCAGCAGCCTCTGGGGACTGTCTTCTACCTCCTACGAGCAGTACTTC.

The genes are TRBV7-8 and TRBJ2-7; 9 bases match TRBD1. CDR1 is SGHVS and CDR2 is FQNEAQ in the germline V gene. V gave up 5 bases and J gave up 6 bases; unmatched junction bases: 11. This CDR3 has 15 amino acids. The CDR3 here is CASSQLGQGLSEQYF. The CDR3 bases are TGTGCCAGCAGCCAGCTCGGACAGGGGCTTTCCGAGCAGTACTTC. Variable domain in full (rest from reference TRBV7-8 and TRBJ2-7): GAGVSQSPRYKVAKRGQDVALRCDPISGHVSLFWYQQALGQGPEFLTYFQNEAQLDKSGLPSDRFFAERPEGSVSTLKIQRTQQEDSAVYLCASSQLGQGLSEQYFGPGTRLTVT.

This clone was seen a few times. The chain employs TRBV5-1 and TRBJ1-1; D uncertain. Trimming left V 4 bases short and J 1 base short, with 14 bases between. This CDR3 is built from 15 residues. The germline gives CDR1 SGHRS, CDR2 YFSETQ. The CDR3 DNA reads as TGCGCCAGCAGCGATGACACGAAAGGGAACACTGAAGCTTTCTTT. Protein: CASSDDTKGNTEAFF.

This chain links TRBV28 with TRBJ2-2; unclear D gene. Per the germline V gene, CDR1 is MDHEN and CDR2 is SYDVKM. This CDR3 comprises 12 residues. The V end was cut by 7 bases, the J end by 7 bases, with 10 bases between. The CDR3 protein is CASTTFIGELFF. The CDR3 DNA reads TGTGCCAGCACAACATTCATCGGGGAGCTGTTTTTT.

This clone has only a few counts. V gene TRBV19 combines with J gene TRBJ2-1, with 10 bases identical to TRBD2. CDR1 LNHDA and CDR2 SQIVND come from the germline V gene (reference sequence). Trimming removed 5 bases from V and 2 bases from J; junction bases left unmatched: 6. The CDR3 runs 16 residues. The CDR3 DNA follows: TGTGCCAGTAGTGCTCTAGCGGGAGTCGCCTACAATGAGCAGTTCTTC. This codes for CASSALAGVAYNEQFF.

This clone was seen a few times. V and J are TRBV5-4 and TRBJ2-1, with 7 bases lining up with TRBD2. V lost 4 bases to trimming and J lost 8 bases; unmatched junction nucleotides: 9. Germline CDR1 and CDR2: SGHNT and YYREEE (reference sequence). The CDR3 has 14 residues. The CDR3 DNA is TGTGCCAGCAGCATGGGACTAACCCCGTATGAGCAGTTCTTC. It codes for CASSMGLTPYEQFF.